Each of the 24 T cell receptor beta chains below was sequenced from the same sample in a study of molecular identifiers for immune sequencing clone quantification. TCRdb processed the PCR reads anew with MiXCR; each CDR3 protein has one entry. The sample records over 600,000 distinct CDR3 sequences, 15% to 20% being singletons. Sequencing was done on a sample of naive CD8+ T cells from blood, with Jurkat cell RNA spiked in. Noted subset: FACS-sorted CD8+CD4-CCR7+CD45RA+ naive T cells. The source of these receptors is a human donor in good health. Some libraries in this study had Jurkat cell RNA spiked in.

With respect to this clonotype: Since a much larger clone is just one base distant, this may be a read error. This chain connects TRBV4-1 to TRBJ2-5; either TRBD1 or TRBD2 may supply D (5 bases each). V lost 4 bases and J lost 4, with 13 bases in between. This CDR3 region has 14 residues. In germline, CDR1 is MGHRA, CDR2 YSYEKL. DNA for the CDR3: TGCGCCAGCAGCCCCACCTATGGGGGAGAGACCCAGTACTTC. This gives the protein CASSPTYGGETQYF.

The rearrangement joins TRBV20-1 to TRBJ2-7; 9 bases map to TRBD1. Germline V lookup: CDR1 DFQATT, CDR2 SNEGSKA (reference sequence). CDR3 length: 13 residues. Losses at the gene ends were 1 base for V and 3 bases for J; bases not matched to a gene: 1. CDR3 nucleotides: TGCAGTGCTAGAGGACAGGGGGACTACGAGCAGTACTTC. Encoded protein: CSARGQGDYEQYF.

The gene calls are TRBV5-6 and TRBJ2-1, with D unresolved. CDR1 and CDR2 (germline): SGHDT, YYEEEE. This CDR3 has 13 residues. The V and J ends lost 4 bases and 5 bases respectively, with 10 bases between them. The CDR3 region has the DNA TGTGCCAGCAGCGCGGACCCCAACAATGAGCAGTTCTTC. Translated, it gives CASSADPNNEQFF.

This clonotype was seen many times. The V gene is TRBV7-9, the J gene TRBJ1-6, with D possibly being TRBD1 (5 bases). The CDR3 contains 14 residues. V lost 4 bases and J lost 11, with 15 bases in between. Looked up from germline, CDR1 is SEHNR and CDR2 is FQNEAQ (reference sequence). CDR3 in DNA: TGTGCCAGCAGCTCATGGGACGTCGGTACACCCCTCCACTTT. It yields the protein CASSSWDVGTPLHF. Full variable domain (rest looked up from reference TRBV7-9 and TRBJ1-6): DTGVSQNPRHKITKRGQNVTFRCDPISEHNRLYWYRQTLGQGPEFLTYFQNEAQLEKSRLLSDRFSAERPKGSFSTLEIQRTEQGDSAMYLCASSSWDVGTPLHFGNGTRLTVT.

This clonotype was observed at least ten times. The genes are TRBV4-3 and TRBJ1-1, with D perhaps matching TRBD1 (6 bases). V was cut by 3 bases and J by 5 bases, with 10 bases left in between. Germline-derived CDR1 and CDR2 are LGHNA and YSLEER. The CDR3 is made up of 13 amino acids. CDR3 region: CASSQRGGTEAFF. CDR3 sequence (DNA): TGCGCCAGCAGCCAGAGAGGGGGAACTGAAGCTTTCTTT.

This clonotype was detected a few times. This rearrangement joins TRBV20-1 to TRBJ2-1; D is possibly TRBD2 (6 bases). This CDR3 comprises 17 residues. Trimming took off 5 bases at V and 4 bases at J, with 24 bases between the two ends. Germline CDR1 is DFQATT and CDR2 is SNEGSKA (reference sequence). CDR3 DNA sequence: TGCAGTGCTCTCTACTATAATCAGACTAGTACTTACAATGAGCAGTTCTTC. Protein product: CSALYYNQTSTYNEQFF.

This clonotype was counted many times. This sequence joins TRBV4-3 and TRBJ2-1, with D possibly being TRBD2 (7 bases). CDR1 and CDR2 (germline): LGHNA, YSLEER. The ends were cut back, 4 bases at V and 8 bases at J, with 15 bases in the middle. The CDR3 contains 14 residues. The CDR3 region has the DNA TGCGCCAGCAGCCCAAGAGGGGGGGGCCATGAGCAGTTCTTC. The encoded protein is CASSPRGGGHEQFF.

About this clonotype: A read error is possible here, since a much larger clone lies one base away. The chain carries TRBV4-3 and TRBJ2-4; D is possibly TRBD1 (6 bases). Germline V gives CDR1 LGHNA, CDR2 YSLEER. The CDR3 is made up of 17 amino acids. In DNA, the CDR3 is TGCACCAGCAGCCAAGACCAGACAGGACCAGCCAAAAACATTCAGTACTTC. This codes for CTSSQDQTGPAKNIQYF.

This clonotype appeared a few times. The rearrangement joins TRBV27 to TRBJ2-7; 7 nucleotides line up with TRBD2. Germline values: CDR1 MNHEY, CDR2 SMNVEV (reference sequence). The CDR3 is 14 residues long. The V and J ends lost 5 bases and 6 bases, in that order; junction bases with no gene match: 10. The CDR3 sequence: CASSPSPGRVEQYF. DNA of the CDR3: TGTGCCAGCAGTCCTTCGCCGGGGAGGGTCGAGCAGTACTTC.

This clonotype appeared many times. The chain couples TRBV4-3 to TRBJ1-1; D gene uncertain. The CDR3 length is 15 residues. Per germline, CDR1 LGHNA and CDR2 YSLEER. V was pared by 0 bases and J by 0 bases, with 8 bases between. The DNA for the CDR3 is TGCGCCAGCAGCCAAGACGCGCCAATGAACACTGAAGCTTTCTTT. Encoded protein: CASSQDAPMNTEAFF.

Ten or more counts support this clonotype. The CDR3 nucleotides read TGCGCCAGCAGCCAGAGCACTAGCTTTCCCGATGAGCAGTTCTTC. Amino acid sequence: CASSQSTSFPDEQFF. The chain employs TRBV4-3 and TRBJ2-1, with D possibly TRBD2 on 6 matching bases. CDR1 is LGHNA and CDR2 is YSLEER in the germline V gene. CDR3 size: 15 residues. The ends were cut back, 3 bases at V and 8 bases at J, with 17 bases in the middle.

V usage is TRBV4-3 and J usage is TRBJ2-2; D may be TRBD1 (5 bases). The V end was cut by 0 bases, the J end by 6 bases, with 20 bases between. Germline CDR1 and CDR2: LGHNA and YSLEER. The CDR3 runs 18 residues. CDR3 DNA: TGCGCCAGCAGCCAAGATCAAGGTGCAGGGTTGTTTCCCGGGGAGCTGTTTTTT. Amino acids: CASSQDQGAGLFPGELFF.

As for this clonotype: A much larger clone lies a single base off, so this may be a read error. Because it lacks the conserved phenylalanine or tryptophan at the end, this CDR3 is likely a read error. This chain links TRBV5-1 with TRBJ2-7; perhaps TRBD2 as D (5 bases). This CDR3 has 13 amino acids. Germline values: CDR1 SGHRS, CDR2 YFSETQ. The germline V and J ends were trimmed by 4 bases and 3 bases, with 11 bases remaining between them. As DNA, the CDR3 is TGCGCCAGCAGCGCCGCCGAGGGCTACGAGCAGTACCTC. Translating gives CASSAAEGYEQYL.

This clonotype was observed at least ten times. The DNA of the CDR3 is TGTGCCAGCAGCTCAGAGCGGCAGGGGCATTCACCCCTCCACTTT. Its translation is CASSSERQGHSPLHF. V and J are TRBV7-9 and TRBJ1-6; D perhaps matches TRBD1 (6 bases). The CDR3 sequence is 15 residues long. V lost 4 bases, J lost 8 bases, and 15 bases lay in between. Germline V gene lookup returns CDR1 SEHNR and CDR2 FQNEAQ (reference sequence).

Of note for this clonotype: Possible read error: a much larger clone is one base away. The rearrangement joins TRBV5-1 to TRBJ2-7; TRBD1 aligns across 8 bases. Unmatched junction bases numbered 8, after V lost 3 bases and J lost 6 bases. The CDR3 consists of 14 residues. Germline lookup yields CDR1 SGHRS and CDR2 YFSETQ. The DNA for the CDR3 is TGCGCCAGCAGCTCGCACGCAGGGACAGGCGAGCAGTACTTC. Its translation: CASSSHAGTGEQYF.

V gene TRBV12-3 or TRBV12-4 combines with J gene TRBJ2-1; no clear D gene. V was cut by 8 bases and J by 8 bases, with 13 bases left in between. The CDR3 loop spans 12 amino acids. CDR3 protein: CASAPDGHEQFF. In DNA, the CDR3 is TGTGCCAGCGCCCCGGATGGGCATGAGCAGTTCTTC.

Comments on this clonotype: This could be a read error, since a much larger clone is one nucleotide away. J is TRBJ1-5 and V is TRBV5-5, with 8 bases that match TRBD1. J gave up 7 bases and V 1 base, and 7 bases lay outside the gene matches. The length of the CDR3 is 15 residues. Germline values: CDR1 SGHKS, CDR2 YYEKEE (reference sequence). This chain's CDR3 is CASSLTGGDRQPQHF. The CDR3 bases are TGTGCCAGCAGCTTGACAGGGGGTGACCGGCAGCCCCAGCATTTT.

In this sample, this clonotype turned up many times. The chain has TRBV5-4 and TRBJ2-7; TRBD1 matches 9 bases. V was pared by 6 bases and J by 4 bases, with 5 bases of the junction left unmatched. CDR3 length: 13 residues. Germline loops: CDR1 SGHNT, CDR2 YYREEE (reference sequence). This chain's CDR3 is CASKGQGGYEQYF. CDR3 sequence (DNA): TGTGCCAGCAAGGGACAGGGAGGGTACGAGCAGTACTTC.

This clonotype was recorded only once. One end of the junction is discordant with germline, which a read error may explain. V is TRBV12-3 or TRBV12-4 and J is TRBJ2-3; 7 nucleotides match TRBD2. The CDR3 covers 15 residues. CDR3 bases: TGTGCCAGCAGTTTGGGGGGGGGAAAAACAGATACGCGGTATTTT. This encodes CASSLGGGKTDTRYF.

This clonotype was seen a few times. CDR3 sequence: CASSSGGRGYNEQFF. As DNA, the CDR3 is TGTGCCAGCAGCTCAGGGGGGCGGGGCTACAATGAGCAGTTCTTC. This chain joins TRBV13 and TRBJ2-1, with D tentatively TRBD1 (7 bases). V lost 4 bases to trimming and J lost 3 bases, with 13 bases between them. Germline CDR1 is PRHDT and CDR2 is FYEKMQ (reference sequence). The CDR3 contains 15 residues. The complete variable domain, with remaining parts taken from reference TRBV13 and TRBJ2-1, reads AAGVIQSPRHLIKEKRETATLKCYPIPRHDTVYWYQQGPGQDPQFLISFYEKMQSDKGSIPDRFSAQQFSDYHSELNMSSLELGDSALYFCASSSGGRGYNEQFFGPGTRLTVL.

CDR3 residues: CACWDSSNYGYTF. The CDR3 DNA is TGTGCCTGCTGGGACAGCTCTAACTATGGCTACACCTTC. The chain has TRBV30 and TRBJ1-2; TRBD1 matches 7 bases. Germline trimming cut 6 bases from V and 0 bases from J; bases unmatched to any gene: 4. Germline V gene lookup returns CDR1 GTSNPN and CDR2 SVGIG (reference sequence). The CDR3 totals 13 residues.

This clonotype was seen ten or more times. The J gene is TRBJ2-7, the V gene TRBV29-1; D is possibly TRBD2 (6 bases). Trimming took off 2 bases at V and 1 base at J, with 12 bases between the two ends. The CDR3 has 14 residues. Germline CDR1 is SQVTM and CDR2 is ANQGSEA. The CDR3 loop is CSVEILGRSYEQYF. The CDR3 DNA sequence: TGCAGCGTTGAAATTCTTGGGAGGTCCTACGAGCAGTACTTC.

As concerns this clonotype: This may stem from a read error, because a much larger clone lies one nucleotide away. The chain is built from TRBV20-1 and TRBJ2-7; 12 positions match TRBD1. Germline lookup yields CDR1 DFQATT and CDR2 SNEGSKA (reference sequence). Losses at the gene ends were 3 bases for V and 6 bases for J; bases not matched to a gene: 9. The CDR3 has 15 residues. This chain's CDR3 is CSASPGTGGPFEQYF. DNA for the CDR3: TGCAGTGCTAGCCCCGGGACAGGGGGCCCCTTCGAGCAGTACTTC.

This clonotype was seen at least ten times. The V gene is TRBV29-1, the J gene TRBJ2-4; a possible D gene is TRBD2 (5 bases). The CDR3 spans 14 residues. Between the trimmed V and J ends, which lost 7 bases and 7 bases, there was a span of 20 bases. Germline values: CDR1 SQVTM, CDR2 ANQGSEA. CDR3 in DNA: TGCAGCGCTAGAGACCGACTATCCGGTAACATTCAGTACTTC. The encoded protein is CSARDRLSGNIQYF.